These 18 T cell receptor beta chains share one sample of origin, sequenced in a study of T cell repertoires in cytomegalovirus infection. Each CDR3 protein is one row after TCRdb ran MiXCR on the reads. The profile shows a few hundred thousand distinct CDR3 sequences, roughly 29% of them singletons. Sequenced sample: PBMCs. Receptors originate from a human donor in good health (CMV status not recorded). Some clones in this sample may be carry-over from other donors' samples.

This clonotype was observed at least ten times. The J gene is TRBJ2-3, the V gene TRBV7-2, with 7 nucleotides matching TRBD2. The CDR3 totals 14 residues. V lost 5 bases and J lost 3; bases outside the gene matches: 5. Germline CDR1 SGHTA, CDR2 FQGNSA. The CDR3 DNA follows: TGTGCCAGCAGCAAGGCACTAGCGACAGATACGCAGTATTTT. It encodes CASSKALATDTQYF. The full variable domain, completed using reference TRBV7-2 and TRBJ2-3, is GAGVSQSPSNKVTEKGKDVELRCDPISGHTALYWYRQSLGQGLEFLIYFQGNSAPDKSGLPSDRFSAERTGGSVSTLTIQRTQQEDSAVYLCASSKALATDTQYFGPGTRLTVL.

The chain recombines TRBV29-1 with TRBJ1-5; 8 nucleotides align to TRBD1. CDR3 length equals 13 residues. The V segment lost 4 bases and the J segment 7 bases; nucleotides outside the gene matches: 6. Germline CDR1 reads SQVTM; CDR2 reads ANQGSEA. CDR3 sequence reads: CSVVETGEQPQHF. The DNA of the CDR3 is TGCAGCGTTGTAGAGACAGGGGAGCAGCCCCAGCATTTT.

This clonotype was found a few times. The chain has TRBV28 and TRBJ1-5, with unresolved D. Germline loops: CDR1 MDHEN, CDR2 SYDVKM. Between the trimmed V and J ends, which lost 7 bases and 0 bases, there was a span of 22 bases. CDR3 length equals 18 residues. The DNA for the CDR3 is TGTGCCAGCACATTTTCGGGGTCGCCGGGCTATAGCAATCAGCCCCAGCATTTT. Encoded protein: CASTFSGSPGYSNQPQHF.

V is TRBV12-3 or TRBV12-4 and J is TRBJ2-5; D is uncertain. The CDR3 contains 13 residues. Trimming took 1 base from V and 5 from J, leaving 8 bases between them. The CDR3 region is CASSLEGFETQYF. CDR3 coding DNA: TGTGCCAGCAGTTTAGAGGGTTTCGAGACCCAGTACTTC.

The chain recombines TRBV6-1 with TRBJ1-2; 12 nucleotides match TRBD1. The V gene end was trimmed by 2 bases and the J gene end by 0 bases; junction bases not matched to a gene: 7. From germline, CDR1 is MNHNS and CDR2 SASEGT. CDR3 size: 18 residues. The CDR3 DNA follows: TGTGCCAGCAGTGAAAGGGACAGGGGGCTGGGTGCTAACTATGGCTACACCTTC. This encodes CASSERDRGLGANYGYTF.

The chain's CDR3 is CASSLESHGYTF. CDR3 in DNA: TGTGCCAGCAGCTTGGAGTCACATGGCTACACCTTC. The chain carries TRBV7-3 and TRBJ1-2, with unresolved D. Germline CDR1 is SGHTA and CDR2 is FQGTGA. This CDR3 comprises 12 residues. V lost 3 bases and J lost 6, with 8 bases in between.

The table lists this clonotype with many counts. The rearrangement joins TRBV7-6 to TRBJ2-1, with TRBD2 matching 10 bases. J lost 5 bases, V lost 2 bases, and 15 bases had no gene match. The germline CDR1 and CDR2 sequences are SGHVS and FNYEAQ. This CDR3 contains 19 residues. The CDR3 DNA follows: TGTGCCAGCAGCTTAATTCTCAAAGCTAGCGGGAGTTCCCACAATGAGCAGTTCTTC. It encodes CASSLILKASGSSHNEQFF. The whole variable domain, filled in from reference TRBV7-6 and TRBJ2-1, reads GAGVSQSPRYKVTKRGQDVALRCDPISGHVSLYWYRQALGQGPEFLTYFNYEAQQDKSGLPNDRFSAERPEGSISTLTIQRTEQRDSAMYRCASSLILKASGSSHNEQFFGPGTRLTVL.

The chain uses TRBV14 and TRBJ1-1; tentatively, D is TRBD1 (5 bases). With 0 bases removed from V and 10 bases from J, the gap between germline ends came to 12 bases. CDR1 and CDR2 (germline): SGHDN, FVKESK. The length of the CDR3 is 13 residues. The CDR3 loop is CASSQDQGSRAFF. The CDR3 DNA reads as TGTGCCAGCAGCCAAGATCAGGGTAGTCGAGCTTTCTTT. The variable domain in full, completed from reference TRBV14 and TRBJ1-1, reads EAGVTQFPSHSVIEKGQTVTLRCDPISGHDNLYWYRRVMGKEIKFLLHFVKESKQDESGMPNNRFLAERTGGTYSTLKVQPAELEDSGVYFCASSQDQGSRAFFGQGTRLTVV.

V is TRBV28 and J is TRBJ2-3; D might be TRBD1 (5 bases). Germline V gene lookup returns CDR1 MDHEN and CDR2 SYDVKM. The CDR3 covers 15 residues. V lost 4 bases, J lost 2 bases, and 13 bases lay in between. For the CDR3, the DNA is TGTGCCAGCAGTTCCCTAACGACAGCCACAGATACGCAGTATTTT. Its protein product is CASSSLTTATDTQYF. Looking up the rest from reference TRBV28 and TRBJ2-3 gives the full variable domain: DVKVTQSSRYLVKRTGEKVFLECVQDMDHENMFWYRQDPGLGLRLIYFSYDVKMKEKGDIPEGYSVSREKKERFSLILESASTNQTSMYLCASSSLTTATDTQYFGPGTRLTVL.

The chain combines TRBV11-3 with TRBJ2-2, with D perhaps TRBD2 (5 bases). V was trimmed by 1 base and J by 4 bases, leaving 10 bases between them. The germline V gene encodes CDR1 SGHNT and CDR2 YENEEA. The CDR3 sequence is 15 residues long. The DNA for the CDR3 is TGTGCCAGCAGCTTAGCAGCGGCCTCCACCGGGGAGCTGTTTTTT. It specifies CASSLAAASTGELFF.

This clonotype was counted a few times. The genes are TRBV25-1 and TRBJ2-4; no reliable D call. The V end lost 3 bases, the J end lost 6 bases, and 6 bases lay between the germline ends. CDR3 length equals 12 residues. CDR1 MGHDK and CDR2 SYGVNS come from the germline V gene. CDR3 sequence (DNA): TGTGCCAGCAGTGAGGGTCCAAACATTCAGTACTTC. It specifies CASSEGPNIQYF. Together with reference TRBV25-1 and TRBJ2-4, the CDR3 gives the full variable domain: EADIYQTPRYLVIGTGKKITLECSQTMGHDKMYWYQQDPGMELHLIHYSYGVNSTEKGDLSSESTVSRIRTEHFPLTLESARPSHTSQYLCASSEGPNIQYFGAGTRLSVL.

The CDR3 DNA is TGTGCCAGCAGCCAAGAATGGGCTGCCACCGGGGAGCTGTTTTTT. Residues: CASSQEWAATGELFF. The chain couples TRBV4-2 to TRBJ2-2, with D unclear. V was clipped by 0 bases and J by 4 bases, with 9 bases between them. CDR3 length: 15 amino acids. From germline, CDR1 is LGHNA and CDR2 YNFKEQ.

The chain recombines TRBV12-3 or TRBV12-4 with TRBJ2-1; D is unclear. Trimming cost V 3 bases and J 3 bases, with 9 bases left between them. This CDR3 is built from 14 residues. The CDR3 DNA reads as TGTGCCAGCAGTTTTAGAAGCGTCTACAATGAGCAGTTCTTC. Translation gives CASSFRSVYNEQFF.

The V and J genes are TRBV11-2 and TRBJ2-2, with D possibly TRBD2 on 6 matching bases. The CDR3 is made up of 14 amino acids. CDR1 is SGHAT and CDR2 is FQNNGV in the germline V gene. Trimming left V 8 bases short and J 3 bases short, with 13 bases between. This chain's CDR3 is CASRLSGYTGELFF. The CDR3 bases are TGTGCCAGCCGACTTAGCGGCTACACCGGGGAGCTGTTTTTT.

This clonotype came up many times. The genes are TRBV7-2 and TRBJ1-1, with unresolved D. Per the germline V gene, CDR1 is SGHTA and CDR2 is FQGNSA. The CDR3 runs 12 residues. Trimming left V 6 bases short and J 10 bases short, with 15 bases between. The CDR3 DNA is TGTGCCAGCAGTTCGCTAGGCATGCCAGCTTTCTTT. Translation gives CASSSLGMPAFF. The variable domain in full, with the rest retrieved from reference TRBV7-2 and TRBJ1-1, is GAGVSQSPSNKVTEKGKDVELRCDPISGHTALYWYRQSLGQGLEFLIYFQGNSAPDKSGLPSDRFSAERTGGSVSTLTIQRTQQEDSAVYLCASSSLGMPAFFGQGTRLTVV.

This clonotype was detected only a few times. The chain recombines TRBV11-3 with TRBJ2-1, with D maybe TRBD1 (8 bases). V lost 4 bases, J lost 4 bases, and 17 bases lay in between. This CDR3 comprises 16 residues. CDR1 SGHNT and CDR2 YENEEA come from the germline V gene. CDR3 coding DNA: TGTGCCAGCAGCTCGTACAGGGGGGGGAAATACAATGAGCAGTTCTTC. Residues: CASSSYRGGKYNEQFF.

The chain carries TRBV7-9 and TRBJ2-5; TRBD1 or TRBD2 may be the D gene (6 bases each). Germline lookup yields CDR1 SEHNR and CDR2 FQNEAQ (reference sequence). Trimming took off 3 bases at V and 4 bases at J, with 12 bases between the two ends. This CDR3 is built from 14 residues. DNA of the CDR3: TGTGCCAGCAGCTTTCCGGGGGCGGGAGAGACCCAGTACTTC. Translating it yields CASSFPGAGETQYF.

This clonotype has more than one count but fewer than ten. The CDR3 sequence: CASSYSLVGGGRTDTQYF. Here the CDR3 DNA reads TGTGCCAGCAGTTACTCGCTGGTGGGAGGCGGGAGAACAGATACGCAGTATTTT. The chain is built from TRBV6-6 and TRBJ2-3; the match to TRBD2 covers 7 bases. In germline, CDR1 is MNHNY, CDR2 SVGAGI (reference sequence). V shed 0 bases, J shed 3 bases, and the junction held 12 bases outside the gene matches. CDR3 length equals 18 residues.